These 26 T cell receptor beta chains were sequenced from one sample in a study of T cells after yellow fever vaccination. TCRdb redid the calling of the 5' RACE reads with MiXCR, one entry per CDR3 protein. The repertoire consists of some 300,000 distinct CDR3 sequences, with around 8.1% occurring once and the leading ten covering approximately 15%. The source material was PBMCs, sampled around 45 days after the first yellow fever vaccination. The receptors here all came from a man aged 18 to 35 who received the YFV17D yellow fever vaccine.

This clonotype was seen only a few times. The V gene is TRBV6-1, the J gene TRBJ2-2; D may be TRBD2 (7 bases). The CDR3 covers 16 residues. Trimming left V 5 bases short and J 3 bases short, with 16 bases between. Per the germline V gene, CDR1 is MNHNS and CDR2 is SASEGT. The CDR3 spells CASSPSGGSYTGELFF. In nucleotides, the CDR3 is TGTGCCAGCAGTCCGTCGGGGGGCTCCTACACCGGGGAGCTGTTTTTT.

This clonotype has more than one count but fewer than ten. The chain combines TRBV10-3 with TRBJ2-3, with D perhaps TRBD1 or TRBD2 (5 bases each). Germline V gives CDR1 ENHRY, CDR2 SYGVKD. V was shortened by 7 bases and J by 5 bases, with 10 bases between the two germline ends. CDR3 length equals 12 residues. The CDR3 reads CAITGGGDTQYF. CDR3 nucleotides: TGTGCCATCACTGGGGGTGGAGATACGCAGTATTTT.

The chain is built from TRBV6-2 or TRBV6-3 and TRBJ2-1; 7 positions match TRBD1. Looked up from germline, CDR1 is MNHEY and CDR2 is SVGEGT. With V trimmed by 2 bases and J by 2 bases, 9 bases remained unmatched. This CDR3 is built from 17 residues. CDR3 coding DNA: TGTGCCAGCAGTTACCCGGAAGACAGGGCCCCCTACAATGAGCAGTTCTTC. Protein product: CASSYPEDRAPYNEQFF.

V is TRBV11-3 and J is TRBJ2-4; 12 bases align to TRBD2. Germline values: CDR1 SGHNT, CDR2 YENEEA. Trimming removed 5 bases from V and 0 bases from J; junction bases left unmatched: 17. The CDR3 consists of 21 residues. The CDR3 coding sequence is TGTGCCAGCAGCCCAGGTCCCATACTAGCGGGGGGTTCCTTAGCCAAAAACATTCAGTACTTC. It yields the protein CASSPGPILAGGSLAKNIQYF.

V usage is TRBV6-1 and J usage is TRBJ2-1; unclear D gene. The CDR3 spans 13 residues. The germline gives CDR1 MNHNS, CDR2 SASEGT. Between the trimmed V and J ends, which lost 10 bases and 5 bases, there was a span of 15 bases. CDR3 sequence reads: CATLRRSHNEQFF. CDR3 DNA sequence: TGTGCCACCCTCCGACGGTCCCACAATGAGCAGTTCTTC.

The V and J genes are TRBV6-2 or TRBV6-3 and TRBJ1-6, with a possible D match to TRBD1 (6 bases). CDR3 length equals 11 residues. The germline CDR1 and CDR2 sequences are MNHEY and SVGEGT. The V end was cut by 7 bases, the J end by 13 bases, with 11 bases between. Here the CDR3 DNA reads TGTGCCAGCACCAAGGGGGGCCCCCTCCACTTT. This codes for CASTKGGPLHF.

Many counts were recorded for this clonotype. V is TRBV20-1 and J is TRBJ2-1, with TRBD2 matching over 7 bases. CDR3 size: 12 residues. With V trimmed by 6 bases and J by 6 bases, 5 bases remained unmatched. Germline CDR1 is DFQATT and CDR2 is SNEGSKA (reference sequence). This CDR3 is CSAPGGGNEQFF. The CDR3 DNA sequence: TGCAGTGCCCCTGGGGGGGGCAATGAGCAGTTCTTC.

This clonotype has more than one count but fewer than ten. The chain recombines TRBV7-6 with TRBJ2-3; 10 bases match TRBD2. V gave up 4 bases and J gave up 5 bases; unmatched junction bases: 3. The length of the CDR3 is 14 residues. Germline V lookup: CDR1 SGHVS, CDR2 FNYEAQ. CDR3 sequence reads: CASSSRTSGDTQYF. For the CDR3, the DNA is TGTGCCAGCAGCTCCCGGACTAGCGGAGATACGCAGTATTTT.

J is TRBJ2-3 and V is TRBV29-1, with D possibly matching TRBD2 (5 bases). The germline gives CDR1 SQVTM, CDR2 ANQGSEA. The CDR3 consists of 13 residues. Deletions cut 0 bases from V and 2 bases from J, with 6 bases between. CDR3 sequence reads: CSVEEGATDTQYF. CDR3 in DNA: TGCAGCGTTGAAGAGGGAGCCACAGATACGCAGTATTTT.

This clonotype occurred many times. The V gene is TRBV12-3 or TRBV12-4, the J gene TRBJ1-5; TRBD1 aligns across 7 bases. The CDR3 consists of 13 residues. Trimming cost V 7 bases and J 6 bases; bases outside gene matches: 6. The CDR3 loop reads CASTRQGSQPQHF. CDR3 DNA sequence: TGTGCCAGCACCCGACAGGGCAGTCAGCCCCAGCATTTT.

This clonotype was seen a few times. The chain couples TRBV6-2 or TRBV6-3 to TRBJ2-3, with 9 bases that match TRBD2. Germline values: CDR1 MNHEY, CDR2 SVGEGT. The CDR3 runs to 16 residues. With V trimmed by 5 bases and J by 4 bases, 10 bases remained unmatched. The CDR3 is CASSLPAGGAPDTQYF. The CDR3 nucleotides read TGTGCCAGCAGTCTCCCGGCGGGGGGGGCCCCAGATACGCAGTATTTT.

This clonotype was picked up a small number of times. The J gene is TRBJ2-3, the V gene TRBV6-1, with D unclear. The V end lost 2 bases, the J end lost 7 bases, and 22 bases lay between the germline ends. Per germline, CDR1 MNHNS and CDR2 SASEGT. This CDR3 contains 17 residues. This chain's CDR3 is CASSELFPGPEMNTQYF. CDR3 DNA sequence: TGTGCCAGCAGTGAACTATTCCCAGGACCGGAGATGAATACGCAGTATTTT.

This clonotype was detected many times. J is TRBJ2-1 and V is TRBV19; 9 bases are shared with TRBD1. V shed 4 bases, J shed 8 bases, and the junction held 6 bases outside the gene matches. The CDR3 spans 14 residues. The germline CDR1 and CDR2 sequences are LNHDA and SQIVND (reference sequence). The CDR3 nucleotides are TGTGCCAGTAGTACCCAAGGACAGGGGCATGAGCAGTTCTTC. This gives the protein CASSTQGQGHEQFF.

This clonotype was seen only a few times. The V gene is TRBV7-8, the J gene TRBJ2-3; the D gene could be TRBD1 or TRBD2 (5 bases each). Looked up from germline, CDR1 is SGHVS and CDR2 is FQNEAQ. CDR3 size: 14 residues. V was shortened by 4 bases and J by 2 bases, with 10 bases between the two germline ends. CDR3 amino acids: CASSSFGTTDTQYF. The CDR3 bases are TGTGCCAGCAGCTCGTTTGGGACCACAGATACGCAGTATTTT.

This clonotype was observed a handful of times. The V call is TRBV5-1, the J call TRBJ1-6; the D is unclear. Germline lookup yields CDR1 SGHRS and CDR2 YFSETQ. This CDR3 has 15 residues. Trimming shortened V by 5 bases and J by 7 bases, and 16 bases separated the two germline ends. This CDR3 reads CASRGSGPRNSPLHF. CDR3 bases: TGCGCCAGCAGGGGAAGCGGACCTAGAAATTCACCCCTCCACTTT.

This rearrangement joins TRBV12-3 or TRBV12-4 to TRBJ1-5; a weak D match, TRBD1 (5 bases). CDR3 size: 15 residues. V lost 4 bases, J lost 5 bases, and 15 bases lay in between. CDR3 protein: CASSSYVGGYQPQHF. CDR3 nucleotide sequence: TGTGCCAGCAGTTCATATGTGGGGGGGTATCAGCCCCAGCATTTT.

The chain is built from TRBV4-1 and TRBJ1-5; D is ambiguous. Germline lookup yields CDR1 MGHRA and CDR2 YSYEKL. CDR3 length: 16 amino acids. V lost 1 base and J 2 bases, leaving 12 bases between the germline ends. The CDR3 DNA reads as TGCGCCAGCAGCCAAGTAGCAAGGAGCGGCAATCAGCCCCAGCATTTT. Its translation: CASSQVARSGNQPQHF.

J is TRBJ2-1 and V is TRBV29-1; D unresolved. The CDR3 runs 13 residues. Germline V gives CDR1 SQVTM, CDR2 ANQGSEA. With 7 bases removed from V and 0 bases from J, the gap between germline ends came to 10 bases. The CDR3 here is CSAGVSSYNEQFF. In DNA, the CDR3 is TGCAGCGCTGGGGTGAGCTCCTACAATGAGCAGTTCTTC.

The CDR3 DNA sequence: TGTGCCAGCCGAACGGGGCCGGGACAACTTCAGCCCCAGCATTTT. It is translated as CASRTGPGQLQPQHF. This chain links TRBV2 with TRBJ1-5, with D possibly matching TRBD1 (6 bases). The CDR3 covers 15 residues. Trimming stripped 8 bases from V and 6 bases from J, with 20 bases between. CDR1 SNHLY and CDR2 FYNNEI come from the germline V gene.

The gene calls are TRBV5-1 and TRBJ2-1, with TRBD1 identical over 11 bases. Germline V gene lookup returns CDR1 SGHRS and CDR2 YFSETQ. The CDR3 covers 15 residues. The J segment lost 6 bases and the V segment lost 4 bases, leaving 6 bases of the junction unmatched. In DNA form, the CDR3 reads TGCGCCAGCAGCCTGGGGGACAGGGGGTCCAATGAGCAGTTCTTC. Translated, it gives CASSLGDRGSNEQFF.

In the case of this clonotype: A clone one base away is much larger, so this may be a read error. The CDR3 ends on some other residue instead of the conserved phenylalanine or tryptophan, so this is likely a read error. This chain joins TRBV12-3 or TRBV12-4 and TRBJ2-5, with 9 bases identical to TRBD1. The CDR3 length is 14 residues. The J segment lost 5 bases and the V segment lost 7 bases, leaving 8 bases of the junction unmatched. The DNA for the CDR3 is TGTGCCAGCACTCTCACAGGGGGCCGGGAGACCCAGTACTGC. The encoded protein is CASTLTGGRETQYC.

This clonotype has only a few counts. CDR3 coding DNA: TGTGCCAGCAGCATTCCCCGACAGGGCCAAGAGACCCAGTACTTC. Protein: CASSIPRQGQETQYF. The V and J genes are TRBV7-2 and TRBJ2-5, with 7 nucleotides matching TRBD1. Trimming at V came to 5 bases and at J to 1 base, leaving 7 bases not matched to a gene. CDR1 and CDR2 (germline): SGHTA, FQGNSA. This CDR3 comprises 15 residues.

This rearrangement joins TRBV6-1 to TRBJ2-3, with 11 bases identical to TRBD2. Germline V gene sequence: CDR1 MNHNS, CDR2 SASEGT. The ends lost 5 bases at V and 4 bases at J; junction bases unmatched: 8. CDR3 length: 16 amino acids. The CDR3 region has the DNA TGTGCCAGCAGTATAGCGGGGGGGCCGGGGGCAGATACGCAGTATTTT. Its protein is CASSIAGGPGADTQYF.

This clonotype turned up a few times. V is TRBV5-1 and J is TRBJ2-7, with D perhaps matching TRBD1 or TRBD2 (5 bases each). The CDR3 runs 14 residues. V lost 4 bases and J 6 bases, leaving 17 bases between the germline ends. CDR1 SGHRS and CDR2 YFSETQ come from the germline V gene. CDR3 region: CASSEGPSRSEQYF. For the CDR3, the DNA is TGCGCCAGCAGCGAGGGGCCGAGCAGGTCCGAGCAGTACTTC.

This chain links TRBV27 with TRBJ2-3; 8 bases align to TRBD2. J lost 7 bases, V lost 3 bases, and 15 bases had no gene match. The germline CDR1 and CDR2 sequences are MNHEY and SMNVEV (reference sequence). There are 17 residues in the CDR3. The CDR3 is CASSFGARPGGRNTQYF. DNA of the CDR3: TGTGCCAGCAGTTTCGGGGCCCGTCCGGGGGGGCGAAATACGCAGTATTTT.

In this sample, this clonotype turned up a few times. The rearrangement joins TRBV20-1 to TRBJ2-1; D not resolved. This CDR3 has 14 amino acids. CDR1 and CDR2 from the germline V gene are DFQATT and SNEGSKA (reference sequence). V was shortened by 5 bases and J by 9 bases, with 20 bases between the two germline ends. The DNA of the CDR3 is TGCAGTGCTGATTACATGGCCCCGTGGGTTGAGCAGTTCTTC. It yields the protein CSADYMAPWVEQFF.